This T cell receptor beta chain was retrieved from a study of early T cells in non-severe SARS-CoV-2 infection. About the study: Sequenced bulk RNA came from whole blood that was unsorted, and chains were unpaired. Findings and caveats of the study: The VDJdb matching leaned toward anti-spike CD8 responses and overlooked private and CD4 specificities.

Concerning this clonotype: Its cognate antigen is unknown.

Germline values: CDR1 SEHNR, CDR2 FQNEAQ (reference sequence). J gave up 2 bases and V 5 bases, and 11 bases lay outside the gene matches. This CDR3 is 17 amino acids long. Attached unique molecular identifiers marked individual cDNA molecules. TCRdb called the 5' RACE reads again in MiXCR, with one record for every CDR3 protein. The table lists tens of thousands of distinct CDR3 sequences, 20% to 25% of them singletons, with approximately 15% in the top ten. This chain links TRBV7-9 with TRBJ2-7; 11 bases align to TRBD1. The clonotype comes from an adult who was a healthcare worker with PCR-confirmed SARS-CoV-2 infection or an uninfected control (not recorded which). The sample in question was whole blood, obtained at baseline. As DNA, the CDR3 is TGTGCCAGCAGCCCCCTCCGGGGGACAGGGGGGACCTACGAGCAGTACTTC. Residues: CASSPLRGTGGTYEQYF.